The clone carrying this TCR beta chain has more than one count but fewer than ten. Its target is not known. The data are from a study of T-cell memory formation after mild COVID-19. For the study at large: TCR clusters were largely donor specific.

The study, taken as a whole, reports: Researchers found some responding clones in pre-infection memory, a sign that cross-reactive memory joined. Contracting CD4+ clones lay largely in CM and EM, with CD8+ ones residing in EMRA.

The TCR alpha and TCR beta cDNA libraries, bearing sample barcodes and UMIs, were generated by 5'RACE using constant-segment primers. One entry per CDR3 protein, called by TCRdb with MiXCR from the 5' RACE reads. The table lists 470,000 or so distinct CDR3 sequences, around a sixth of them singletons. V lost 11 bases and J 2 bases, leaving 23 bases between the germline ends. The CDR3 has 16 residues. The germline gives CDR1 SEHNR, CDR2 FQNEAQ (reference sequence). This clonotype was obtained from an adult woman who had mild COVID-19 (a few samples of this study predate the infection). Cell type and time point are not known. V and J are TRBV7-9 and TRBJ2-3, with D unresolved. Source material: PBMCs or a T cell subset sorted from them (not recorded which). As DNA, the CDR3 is TGTGCCGTGGACCCATCGGACCGCTTGAACACAGATACGCAGTATTTT. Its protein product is CAVDPSDRLNTDTQYF.